One and the same sample provided the 30 T cell receptor beta chains below, sequenced in a study of vaccination and CD4 T cells after COVID-19. Regarding treatment: roughly 10-day PBMC culture with coronavirus spike peptide pools or control peptides (ViraFEST assay). Sequence data for DNA of cultured CD4+ T cells were generated by the Oncomine TCR Beta short-read assay. MiXCR was run by TCRdb on the PCR reads, yielding one entry per CDR3 protein. The sample comprises roughly 10,000 distinct CDR3 sequences, 44% of which are singletons, and 30% to 45% rests with the top ten. For these TCRs, the target antigens are not known. The sample taken for sequencing was CD4+ T cells from blood, cultured in vitro. The receptor source for this set is a human donor who had recovered from COVID-19.

The gene calls are TRBV5-1 and TRBJ2-5; the D gene is possibly TRBD2 (6 bases). This CDR3 contains 14 residues. The germline gives CDR1 SGHRS, CDR2 YFSETQ. V dropped 2 bases and J dropped 1 base, with 9 bases sitting between them. The chain's CDR3 is CASSLLTSQETQYF. The CDR3 DNA reads TGCGCCAGCAGCTTACTGACTAGCCAAGAGACCCAGTACTTC.

In this sample, this clonotype turned up once. This chain connects TRBV2 to TRBJ2-2; D remains ambiguous. With 7 bases removed from V and 9 bases from J, the gap between germline ends came to 12 bases. The V gene's germline CDR1 is SNHLY and CDR2 FYNNEI. This CDR3 spans 12 amino acids. CDR3 sequence (DNA): TGTGCCAGCACCTACCATGACCGGGAGCTGTTTTTT. This encodes CASTYHDRELFF.

This clonotype was seen a few times. The chain carries TRBV28 and TRBJ1-2; D remains unclear. Germline V lookup: CDR1 MDHEN, CDR2 SYDVKM. CDR3 length equals 13 residues. V dropped 0 bases and J dropped 6 bases, with 8 bases sitting between them. CDR3 coding DNA: TGTGCCAGCAGTTTATGGCGGAGGGATGGCTACACCTTC. It specifies CASSLWRRDGYTF.

This clonotype was detected only once. The chain carries TRBV5-5 and TRBJ2-1; D is perhaps TRBD2 (5 bases). V gave up 3 bases and J gave up 1 base, with 14 bases separating them. CDR1 is SGHKS and CDR2 is YYEKEE in the germline V gene (reference sequence). The CDR3 is made up of 16 amino acids. In DNA form, the CDR3 reads TGTGCCAGCAGCTCGCCTTCGGGAAGGTCCTACAATGAGCAGTTCTTC. It specifies CASSSPSGRSYNEQFF.

CDR3 amino acids: CASSTLAVGGETQYF. In DNA, the CDR3 is TGTGCCAGCAGTACCCTAGCGGTTGGGGGGGAGACCCAGTACTTC. The chain combines TRBV6-1 with TRBJ2-5; TRBD2 matches at 7 bases. The V segment lost 5 bases and the J segment 5 bases; nucleotides outside the gene matches: 11. CDR1 and CDR2 from the germline V gene are MNHNS and SASEGT. There are 15 residues in the CDR3.

This clonotype was found a few times. V usage is TRBV30 and J usage is TRBJ1-3; D gene ambiguous. CDR3 length: 15 residues. Germline CDR1 is GTSNPN and CDR2 is SVGIG (reference sequence). Trimming removed 2 bases at V and 0 bases at J, with 11 bases between. In DNA form, the CDR3 reads TGTGCCTGGAGTACTGGACTGAGCTCTGGAAACACCATATATTTT. Its protein is CAWSTGLSSGNTIYF.

The V call is TRBV30, the J call TRBJ1-2; D not certain. The germline CDR1 and CDR2 sequences are GTSNPN and SVGIG (reference sequence). Deletions cut 1 base from V and 6 bases from J, with 6 bases between. The CDR3 contains 11 residues. This chain's CDR3 is CAWSGAHGYTF. For the CDR3, the DNA is TGTGCCTGGAGTGGAGCCCATGGCTACACCTTC.

This chain connects TRBV10-3 to TRBJ1-1; D unclear. Trimming removed 6 bases from V and 2 bases from J, with 13 bases in between. The V gene's germline CDR1 is ENHRY and CDR2 SYGVKD. The CDR3 length is 14 residues. In DNA, the CDR3 is TGTGCCATCAGAAGCAACACTATCAACACTGAAGCTTTCTTT. Encoded protein: CAIRSNTINTEAFF.

V is TRBV30 and J is TRBJ1-2; D uncertain. The CDR3 is 14 residues long. Trimming shortened V by 1 base and J by 3 bases, and 12 bases separated the two germline ends. Germline-derived CDR1 and CDR2 are GTSNPN and SVGIG (reference sequence). CDR3 DNA: TGTGCCTGGAGTGAACAAGTGGGGTACTATGGCTACACCTTC. Its translation: CAWSEQVGYYGYTF.

This chain joins TRBV10-1 and TRBJ1-3; D ambiguous. V lost 4 bases and J 0 bases, leaving 10 bases between the germline ends. The V gene's germline CDR1 is WNHNN and CDR2 SYGVQD (reference sequence). This CDR3 comprises 15 residues. DNA for the CDR3: TGCGCCAGCAGTGCGGACGGGATCTCTGGAAACACCATATATTTT. This encodes CASSADGISGNTIYF.

This clonotype has more than one count but fewer than ten. This chain links TRBV6-2 or TRBV6-3 with TRBJ1-5, with D unclear. V dropped 3 bases and J dropped 3 bases, with 15 bases sitting between them. Per germline, CDR1 MNHEY and CDR2 SVGEGT. There are 16 residues in the CDR3. CDR3 sequence reads: CASSYPPTVLNQPQHF. CDR3 sequence (DNA): TGTGCCAGCAGTTATCCCCCAACAGTACTCAATCAGCCCCAGCATTTT.

This clonotype was seen more than once but under ten times. The CDR3 loop reads CASSLAGNTIYF. In DNA, the CDR3 is TGTGCCAGCAGCTTGGCAGGAAACACCATATATTTT. V and J are TRBV5-6 and TRBJ1-3; no clear D gene. The CDR3 covers 12 residues. The germline gives CDR1 SGHDT, CDR2 YYEEEE. The ends were cut back, 0 bases at V and 4 bases at J, with 2 bases in the middle.

The rearrangement uses TRBV14 and TRBJ2-3; D remains unclear. The germline gives CDR1 SGHDN, CDR2 FVKESK. The CDR3 covers 14 residues. V lost 1 base and J 3 bases, leaving 8 bases between the germline ends. The CDR3 nucleotides are TGTGCCAGCAGCCAAGGGATAGCAACAGATACGCAGTATTTT. It specifies CASSQGIATDTQYF.

This sequence joins TRBV30 and TRBJ1-5; 7 nucleotides line up with TRBD1. Looked up from germline, CDR1 is GTSNPN and CDR2 is SVGIG (reference sequence). The CDR3 is made up of 15 amino acids. Trimming removed 4 bases from V and 3 bases from J; junction bases left unmatched: 9. The CDR3 DNA follows: TGTGCCTGGAAATCGACAGGGACCATCAATCAGCCCCAGCATTTT. Protein product: CAWKSTGTINQPQHF.

The J gene is TRBJ2-3, the V gene TRBV27, with 7 bases that match TRBD2. Germline V CDR1 and CDR2: MNHEY, SMNVEV (reference sequence). This CDR3 spans 15 amino acids. Unmatched junction bases numbered 9, after V lost 2 bases and J lost 7 bases. CDR3: CASSLAGDPQNTQYF. CDR3 nucleotide sequence: TGTGCCAGCAGTTTAGCGGGGGACCCCCAGAATACGCAGTATTTT.

This clonotype appeared a few times. The V gene is TRBV30, the J gene TRBJ2-7; TRBD2 is a possible D gene (6 bases). Trimming shortened V by 3 bases and J by 1 base, and 19 bases separated the two germline ends. Germline V CDR1 and CDR2: GTSNPN, SVGIG (reference sequence). This CDR3 region has 16 residues. CDR3 nucleotides: TGTGCCTGGAGGGGAGGAGATGTACTGTTTTCCTACGAGCAGTACTTC. Protein product: CAWRGGDVLFSYEQYF.

The chain couples TRBV12-3 or TRBV12-4 to TRBJ2-2; D is unresolved. The CDR3 is 13 amino acids. V gave up 7 bases and J gave up 7 bases, with 13 bases separating them. This chain's CDR3 is CASTPARGGELFF. As DNA, the CDR3 is TGTGCCAGCACCCCTGCTCGTGGCGGGGAGCTGTTTTTT.

The CDR3: CASSASDRDVGYTF. The DNA for the CDR3 is TGTGCCAGCAGCGCCTCCGACAGGGATGTAGGCTACACCTTC. This rearrangement joins TRBV27 to TRBJ1-2, with 7 bases aligning to TRBD1. V was pared by 6 bases and J by 8 bases, with 12 bases of the junction left unmatched. This CDR3 comprises 14 residues. Germline assignment: CDR1 MNHEY and CDR2 SMNVEV (reference sequence).

This chain uses TRBV20-1 with TRBJ1-1; D is perhaps TRBD1 (5 bases). The germline V gene encodes CDR1 DFQATT and CDR2 SNEGSKA (reference sequence). V lost 5 bases to trimming and J lost 3 bases, with 10 bases between them. The CDR3 consists of 12 residues. The DNA for the CDR3 is TGCAGTGCTCGGGACGGATACACTGAAGCTTTCTTT. This translates into CSARDGYTEAFF.

This clonotype was picked up a small number of times. The rearrangement uses TRBV20-1 and TRBJ1-2; 8 bases map to TRBD1. The CDR3 is 14 amino acids. J lost 4 bases, V lost 3 bases, and 7 bases had no gene match. Germline V CDR1 and CDR2: DFQATT, SNEGSKA (reference sequence). The DNA for the CDR3 is TGCAGTGCTAGCGGGGGACAGGCAGGCTATGGCTACACCTTC. It translates to CSASGGQAGYGYTF.

This chain joins TRBV10-1 and TRBJ1-6; D gene unclear. The CDR3 is made up of 15 amino acids. In germline, CDR1 is WNHNN, CDR2 SYGVQD (reference sequence). Between the trimmed V and J ends, which lost 5 bases and 7 bases, there was a span of 15 bases. In DNA, the CDR3 is TGCGCCAGCAGTTTATTGACGGGAAGAAATTCACCCCTCCACTTT. Translated, it gives CASSLLTGRNSPLHF.

This clonotype was counted only a few times. This chain uses TRBV6-1 with TRBJ1-2, with D tentatively TRBD1 (6 bases). The V and J ends lost 5 bases and 3 bases respectively, with 13 bases between them. Germline loops: CDR1 MNHNS, CDR2 SASEGT. The CDR3 extends over 14 amino acids. The CDR3 sequence is CASSSQGPDYGYTF. The CDR3 coding sequence is TGTGCCAGCAGTAGTCAGGGGCCCGACTATGGCTACACCTTC.

This rearrangement joins TRBV7-2 to TRBJ2-2, with D possibly called TRBD1 or TRBD2 (5 bases each). With 1 base removed from V and 4 bases from J, the gap between germline ends came to 7 bases. This CDR3 has 14 residues. Per the germline V gene, CDR1 is SGHTA and CDR2 is FQGNSA. The CDR3 loop is CASSLGDATGELFF. The CDR3 DNA is TGTGCCAGCAGCTTAGGGGACGCCACCGGGGAGCTGTTTTTT.

This clonotype has a single count. The gene calls are TRBV7-2 and TRBJ2-1, with TRBD2 matching over 9 bases. The CDR3 totals 17 residues. Germline CDR1 reads SGHTA; CDR2 reads FQGNSA. The V and J ends lost 5 bases and 0 bases, in that order; junction bases with no gene match: 8. CDR3 bases: TGTGCCAGCAGCCAGGCGGCGGGGGGGAACTCCTACAATGAGCAGTTCTTC. It yields the protein CASSQAAGGNSYNEQFF.

The chain uses TRBV5-4 and TRBJ2-2; TRBD1 aligns across 9 bases. Germline loops: CDR1 SGHNT, CDR2 YYREEE (reference sequence). V shed 3 bases and J 4 bases; nucleotides not matched to a gene: 7. This CDR3 has 16 amino acids. CDR3 in DNA: TGTGCCAGCAGCTCCCCGGGACAGGGATTCACCGGGGAGCTGTTTTTT. Amino acids: CASSSPGQGFTGELFF.

The rearrangement links TRBV30 to TRBJ2-2; 10 bases match TRBD2. The germline V gene has CDR1 GTSNPN and CDR2 SVGIG (reference sequence). This CDR3 contains 18 residues. V shed 7 bases and J 0 bases; nucleotides not matched to a gene: 14. CDR3 sequence: CASFLFGLAESNTGELFF. The DNA of the CDR3 is TGTGCCTCCTTCCTTTTTGGACTAGCGGAGTCGAACACCGGGGAGCTGTTTTTT.

The chain carries TRBV5-1 and TRBJ1-1; no clear D. Trimming took off 0 bases at V and 1 base at J, with 10 bases between the two ends. CDR1 is SGHRS and CDR2 is YFSETQ in the germline V gene. The CDR3 sequence is 15 residues long. CDR3 loop: CASSLESDKNTEAFF. The CDR3 coding sequence is TGCGCCAGCAGCTTGGAATCAGATAAGAACACTGAAGCTTTCTTT.

The chain uses TRBV7-9 and TRBJ2-4; TRBD1 aligns across 10 bases. CDR1 and CDR2 from the germline V gene are SEHNR and FQNEAQ (reference sequence). After removal of 1 base from V and 9 bases from J, the junction contained 15 bases not matched to a gene. This CDR3 spans 18 amino acids. CDR3 residues: CASSLGTRQGAQKGIQYF. The CDR3 DNA sequence: TGTGCCAGCAGCTTAGGGACTAGACAGGGGGCCCAAAAAGGCATTCAGTACTTC. The entire variable domain, with the rest obtained from reference TRBV7-9 and TRBJ2-4, is as follows: DTGVSQNPRHKITKRGQNVTFRCDPISEHNRLYWYRQTLGQGPEFLTYFQNEAQLEKSRLLSDRFSAERPKGSFSTLEIQRTEQGDSAMYLCASSLGTRQGAQKGIQYFGAGTRLSVL.

The V and J genes are TRBV30 and TRBJ2-6, with no clear D. Trimming cost V 6 bases and J 0 bases, with 9 bases left between them. The CDR3 contains 14 residues. Germline V gene data show CDR1 as GTSNPN and CDR2 as SVGIG (reference sequence). The CDR3 DNA follows: TGTGCCTGCAGACCGATCTCTGGGGCCAACGTCCTGACTTTC. Translating gives CACRPISGANVLTF.

The chain employs TRBV19 and TRBJ1-1; 8 bases line up with TRBD1. Germline V gene lookup returns CDR1 LNHDA and CDR2 SQIVND (reference sequence). This CDR3 spans 15 amino acids. After removal of 5 bases from V and 1 base from J, the junction contained 6 bases not matched to a gene. CDR3: CASSPQGAPNTEAFF. CDR3 bases: TGTGCCAGTAGTCCCCAGGGGGCGCCGAACACTGAAGCTTTCTTT.